This entry is about one T cell receptor (beta chain). This sample stems from a study of blood T cell repertoires in COVID-19. Whole-study context: The origin of the acute and convalescent COVID-19 samples was the United States, Italy and Spain.

Original analysis: Nucleated cell counts were estimated from reference gene primer amplification. Only in-frame clones appear in the TCRdb table, and some are missing; sequencing was by immunoSEQ multiplex PCR. V, J and clone size derive from that table, while D and trimming were established from the DNA sequence. The sample includes 55,000 to 95,000 clones, about four fifths seen only once; the top ten take 20% to 25%. The germline V gene encodes CDR1 SEHNR and CDR2 FQNEAQ (reference sequence). CDR3 size: 15 residues. The V gene end was trimmed by 5 bases and the J gene end by 7 bases; junction bases not matched to a gene: 8.

The sample was peripheral blood. The receptor's source is a woman aged 70-85 years with acute or convalescent COVID-19. The genes are TRBV7-9 and TRBJ1-4; TRBD1 agrees at 9 bases. The CDR3 DNA reads as TGTGCCAGCAGCCTAACAGGGGGCATTGGTGAAAAACTGTTTTTT. It yields the protein CASSLTGGIGEKLFF.